The 7 T cell receptor beta chains below were found in one sample sequenced in a study of T-cell memory formation after mild COVID-19. TCRdb passed the 5' RACE reads through MiXCR, listing each CDR3 protein once. The profile covers approximately 260,000 distinct CDR3 sequences, with approximately 19% appearing a single time and about 21% taken by the ten largest. What was sequenced was PBMCs or a T cell subset sorted from them (not recorded which). Receptor source: a man between 18 and 35 years old who had mild COVID-19 (a few samples of this study predate the infection). Cell type and time point are not known.

The chain uses TRBV4-3 and TRBJ1-5; a possible D gene is TRBD1 (6 bases). V was shortened by 3 bases and J by 0 bases, with 12 bases between the two germline ends. CDR3 size: 16 residues. The germline gives CDR1 LGHNA, CDR2 YSLEER. The CDR3 coding sequence is TGCGCCAGCAGCCAGTGGTACAGGGATAGCAATCAGCCCCAGCATTTT. Translation: CASSQWYRDSNQPQHF.

The chain recombines TRBV5-1 with TRBJ2-5, with 9 nucleotides matching TRBD2. The ends lost 7 bases at V and 0 bases at J; junction bases unmatched: 4. Germline V gene lookup returns CDR1 SGHRS and CDR2 YFSETQ. There are 14 residues in the CDR3. The CDR3, as DNA: TGCGCCAGCCGGACTAGCGCTTACCAAGAGACCCAGTACTTC. Its protein is CASRTSAYQETQYF.

The chain is built from TRBV5-6 and TRBJ1-5; 8 positions match TRBD1. The CDR3 is made up of 16 amino acids. Unmatched junction bases numbered 9, after V lost 1 base and J lost 6 bases. Per the germline V gene, CDR1 is SGHDT and CDR2 is YYEEEE. This chain's CDR3 is CASSLLGRGLGQPQHF. The CDR3 DNA follows: TGTGCCAGCAGCTTGTTGGGCAGGGGGCTAGGTCAGCCCCAGCATTTT.

This clonotype was picked up a small number of times. The chain has TRBV12-3 or TRBV12-4 and TRBJ1-2, with D hard to call. Trimming took off 6 bases at V and 8 bases at J, with 16 bases between the two ends. CDR3 length: 13 residues. The DNA of the CDR3 is TGTGCCAGCAGCCTCTCAAGAATGCAGGGCTACACCTTC. Encoded protein: CASSLSRMQGYTF.

This clonotype appeared a few times. The chain uses TRBV9 and TRBJ2-1; D may be TRBD2 (6 bases). The CDR3 length is 15 residues. The V end was cut by 4 bases, the J end by 3 bases, with 14 bases between. Looked up from germline, CDR1 is SGDLS and CDR2 is YYNGEE. This chain's CDR3 is CASSRGGSLYNEQFF. CDR3 DNA: TGTGCCAGCAGCCGGGGAGGTTCCCTCTACAATGAGCAGTTCTTC. Supplemented by reference TRBV9 and TRBJ2-1, the full variable domain reads DSGVTQTPKHLITATGQRVTLRCSPRSGDLSVYWYQQSLDQGLQFLIQYYNGEERAKGNILERFSAQQFPDLHSELNLSSLELGDSALYFCASSRGGSLYNEQFFGPGTRLTVL.

This clonotype was detected a few times. The V gene is TRBV7-9, the J gene TRBJ2-1; D is unresolved. This CDR3 is built from 11 residues. Trimming cost V 3 bases and J 9 bases, with 6 bases left between them. Germline CDR1 SEHNR, CDR2 FQNEAQ (reference sequence). In DNA form, the CDR3 reads TGTGCCAGCAGCTTCCATATTGAGCAGTTCTTC. It is translated as CASSFHIEQFF.

This chain joins TRBV7-2 and TRBJ1-1; D remains unclear. V dropped 1 base and J dropped 1 base, with 7 bases sitting between them. The CDR3 covers 14 residues. Germline CDR1 SGHTA, CDR2 FQGNSA. CDR3 nucleotides: TGTGCCAGCAGCTTAGGGGTAGAGAACACTGAAGCTTTCTTT. Protein product: CASSLGVENTEAFF.